This passage covers 21 T cell receptor beta chains from one sample sequenced in a study of vaccination effects on CD4 cells after COVID-19. Repertoires were generated with immunoSEQ multiplex PCR, while TCRdb's copy carries only in-frame clones and drops some. The data show roughly 70,000 clones, with just under 75% seen just once and roughly 1.4% held by the top ten. Antigen-specific CD4+ T cell clonotypes were called by their expansion after viral peptide-pool culture in ViraFEST. Culture lasted about ten days before CD4+ T cell isolation. Subjects were given two BNT162b2 or mRNA-1273 vaccine doses. Their antigens are not known. Sequenced material: CD4+ T cells from PBMCs cultured with HCoV-229E spike peptides, taken after COVID-19 vaccination. Receptor source: a human donor who received a COVID-19 vaccine.

This rearrangement joins TRBV2 to TRBJ2-7; D ambiguous. V was shortened by 7 bases and J by 2 bases, with 15 bases between the two germline ends. The CDR3 length is 14 residues. Germline V gene sequence: CDR1 SNHLY, CDR2 FYNNEI. The CDR3 bases are TGTGCCAGCATAAGGGCTTGGCCAACCTACGAGCAGTACGTC. Encoded protein: CASIRAWPTYEQYV.

This clone was seen a few times. This chain links TRBV6-2 or TRBV6-3 with TRBJ1-2; D is perhaps TRBD1 (6 bases). This CDR3 is 13 amino acids long. Germline CDR1 MNHEY, CDR2 SVGEGT. The V end was cut by 5 bases, the J end by 4 bases, with 11 bases between. CDR3 in amino acids: CASSQGRIYGYTF. The CDR3 nucleotides are TGTGCCAGCAGTCAGGGGCGGATCTATGGCTACACCTTC.

The chain combines TRBV3-1 (or the pseudogene TRBV3-2) with TRBJ2-5; D is possibly TRBD1 (6 bases). The CDR3 length is 12 residues. Trimming took 7 bases from V and 4 from J, leaving 10 bases between them. In germline, CDR1 is LGHDT, CDR2 YNNKEL (reference sequence). DNA of the CDR3: TGTGCCAGCAATTTAGGGGGAGAGACCCAGTACTTC. This encodes CASNLGGETQYF.

The chain employs TRBV7-2 and TRBJ2-2, with 8 bases fitting TRBD2. The CDR3 is 15 amino acids. Germline CDR1 is SGHTA and CDR2 is FQGNSA. The junction had 5 bases not matched to a gene; V was cut back by 2 bases and J by 6 bases. CDR3 coding DNA: TGTGCCAGCAGCTTAAGTCCGGGAGGGGCCGGGGAGCTGTTTTTT. Translating gives CASSLSPGGAGELFF.

This chain uses TRBV5-1 with TRBJ1-3; perhaps TRBD1 as D (6 bases). There are 16 residues in the CDR3. Germline V gene sequence: CDR1 SGHRS, CDR2 YFSETQ. The ends were cut back, 3 bases at V and 2 bases at J, with 15 bases in the middle. The CDR3 loop is CASSYSGEVAGNTIYF. The CDR3 DNA reads as TGCGCCAGCAGCTACTCAGGGGAGGTAGCTGGAAACACCATATATTTT.

This clone was seen only a few times. A junction end diverges from the germline sequence, so it may reflect a read error. V is TRBV5-1 and J is TRBJ2-3; 9 bases line up with TRBD2. The CDR3 is made up of 15 amino acids. Looked up from germline, CDR1 is SGHRS and CDR2 is YFSETQ. CDR3 residues: CASSGTGTSRDTQYF. The CDR3 DNA follows: TGCGCCAGCAGCGGAACCGGGACTAGCAGAGATACGCAGTATTTT.

The rearrangement links TRBV5-5 to TRBJ1-3; D is ambiguous. The CDR3 is 16 amino acids. Germline V CDR1 and CDR2: SGHKS, YYEKEE (reference sequence). Trimming took 0 bases from V and 0 from J, leaving 10 bases between them. The CDR3 sequence: CASSLDILSSGNTIYF. CDR3 in DNA: TGTGCCAGCAGCTTGGATATCCTTAGCTCTGGAAACACCATATATTTT.

The chain joins TRBV29-1 to TRBJ2-2, with D possibly matching TRBD1 (6 bases). In germline, CDR1 is SQVTM, CDR2 ANQGSEA. This CDR3 spans 13 amino acids. The ends were cut back, 3 bases at V and 7 bases at J, with 12 bases in the middle. Here the CDR3 DNA reads TGCAGCGTTGAGGGACACGGACACGGGGAGCTGTTTTTT. The encoded protein is CSVEGHGHGELFF.

This chain uses TRBV5-1 with TRBJ1-1; tentative D call: TRBD1 (6 bases). Per germline, CDR1 SGHRS and CDR2 YFSETQ. V shed 6 bases and J shed 1 base, with 13 bases lying between them. The CDR3 spans 14 residues. DNA of the CDR3: TGCGCCAGCACCCTGACAGGAGCGAACACTGAAGCTTTCTTT. It is translated as CASTLTGANTEAFF. Looking up the rest from reference TRBV5-1 and TRBJ1-1 gives the full variable domain: KAGVTQTPRYLIKTRGQQVTLSCSPISGHRSVSWYQQTPGQGLQFLFEYFSETQRNKGNFPGRFSGRQFSNSRSEMNVSTLELGDSALYLCASTLTGANTEAFFGQGTRLTVV.

The rearrangement joins TRBV5-1 to TRBJ2-5, with D possibly TRBD2 on 6 matching bases. This CDR3 region has 15 residues. The V gene lost 2 bases and the J gene lost 1 base, with 12 bases spanning the gap. Germline V gene data show CDR1 as SGHRS and CDR2 as YFSETQ. CDR3 loop: CASSFAGTSQETQYF. Here the CDR3 DNA reads TGCGCCAGCAGCTTTGCGGGGACCTCCCAAGAGACCCAGTACTTC. Looking up the rest from reference TRBV5-1 and TRBJ2-5 gives the full variable domain: KAGVTQTPRYLIKTRGQQVTLSCSPISGHRSVSWYQQTPGQGLQFLFEYFSETQRNKGNFPGRFSGRQFSNSRSEMNVSTLELGDSALYLCASSFAGTSQETQYFGPGTRLLVL.

The V call is TRBV25-1, the J call TRBJ2-2, with D possibly TRBD1 on 6 matching bases. This CDR3 has 15 residues. Trimming shortened V by 3 bases and J by 7 bases, and 15 bases separated the two germline ends. In germline, CDR1 is MGHDK, CDR2 SYGVNS. The CDR3 reads CASSDPRGLLGELFF. The CDR3 nucleotides read TGTGCCAGCAGTGATCCCAGGGGTCTTCTCGGGGAGCTGTTTTTT.

The sample holds a few counts of this clone. The chain carries TRBV19 and TRBJ1-2; D is undetermined. Germline assignment: CDR1 LNHDA and CDR2 SQIVND (reference sequence). The CDR3 loop spans 9 amino acids. V was cut by 11 bases and J by 7 bases, with 8 bases left in between. CDR3 in DNA: TGTGCCCGACTGGGTGGCTACACCTTC. It codes for CARLGGYTF.

DNA for the CDR3: TGTGCCAGCAGATCCGGGACAGCGAACACCGGGGAGCTGTTTTTT. This codes for CASRSGTANTGELFF. The rearrangement joins TRBV25-1 to TRBJ2-2; the match to TRBD1 covers 7 bases. The V gene's germline CDR1 is MGHDK and CDR2 SYGVNS. This CDR3 has 15 amino acids. V gave up 6 bases and J gave up 0 bases; unmatched junction bases: 4.

J is TRBJ1-5 and V is TRBV19; TRBD1 matches at 7 bases. J was trimmed by 0 bases and V by 4 bases; bases with no gene match: 6. Germline lookup yields CDR1 LNHDA and CDR2 SQIVND (reference sequence). This CDR3 comprises 16 residues. The DNA of the CDR3 is TGTGCCAGTAGTACGGGACAGACCTTTAGCAATCAGCCCCAGCATTTT. Protein product: CASSTGQTFSNQPQHF. Full variable domain (outside the CDR3, taken from reference TRBV19 and TRBJ1-5): DGGITQSPKYLFRKEGQNVTLSCEQNLNHDAMYWYRQDPGQGLRLIYYSQIVNDFQKGDIAEGYSVSREKKESFPLTVTSAQKNPTAFYLCASSTGQTFSNQPQHFGDGTRLSIL.

J is TRBJ2-5 and V is TRBV9, with D hard to call. The CDR3 runs 15 residues. Trimming left V 5 bases short and J 4 bases short, with 18 bases between. Looked up from germline, CDR1 is SGDLS and CDR2 is YYNGEE. For the CDR3, the DNA is TGTGCCAGCAGTCTCCGCGGTTTGGGCCCAGAGACCCAGTACTTC. It yields the protein CASSLRGLGPETQYF.

V usage is TRBV7-3 and J usage is TRBJ1-2; 9 bases line up with TRBD1. V lost 4 bases to trimming and J lost 3 bases; unmatched junction nucleotides: 6. Germline V gene data show CDR1 as SGHTA and CDR2 as FQGTGA. The CDR3 has 15 amino acids. The CDR3 spells CASSSGTGLDYGYTF. The CDR3 nucleotides read TGTGCCAGCAGCTCTGGGACAGGGTTAGACTATGGCTACACCTTC.

The CDR3: CASSSRQGADTQYF. The DNA of the CDR3 is TGCGCCAGCAGCTCTAGGCAGGGCGCAGATACGCAGTATTTT. The gene calls are TRBV5-1 and TRBJ2-3; D may be TRBD1 (5 bases). V was shortened by 3 bases and J by 4 bases, with 12 bases between the two germline ends. The V gene's germline CDR1 is SGHRS and CDR2 YFSETQ. The CDR3 runs 14 residues.

This clone appeared a single time. This sequence joins TRBV10-2 and TRBJ1-1; TRBD1 matches 7 bases. Losses at the gene ends were 10 bases for V and 4 bases for J; bases not matched to a gene: 9. This CDR3 region has 13 residues. Per germline, CDR1 WSHSY and CDR2 SAAADI. The CDR3 sequence is CATKRGLSTEAFF. The CDR3 DNA reads TGCGCCACCAAAAGGGGGCTAAGCACTGAAGCTTTCTTT.

The CDR3 reads CASRQPFMGGGSTDTQYF. The CDR3, as DNA: TGTGCCAGCAGGCAACCCTTTATGGGAGGGGGTAGTACAGATACGCAGTATTTT. V gene TRBV27 combines with J gene TRBJ2-3; possible D gene TRBD2, 7 bases. Trimming removed 6 bases from V and 3 bases from J, with 25 bases in between. The CDR3 spans 18 residues. Germline lookup yields CDR1 MNHEY and CDR2 SMNVEV (reference sequence).

This clone was detected a few times. This chain links TRBV7-9 with TRBJ2-2; 7 bases map to TRBD1. The CDR3 contains 15 residues. Germline CDR1 is SEHNR and CDR2 is FQNEAQ (reference sequence). V shed 4 bases and J 0 bases; nucleotides not matched to a gene: 2. Written as DNA, the CDR3 is TGTGCCAGCAGCTGGGACAGTACGAACACCGGGGAGCTGTTTTTT. As protein: CASSWDSTNTGELFF.

This chain connects TRBV28 to TRBJ1-1; D ambiguous. CDR3 size: 16 residues. Between the trimmed V and J ends, which lost 1 base and 0 bases, there was a span of 12 bases. Germline loops: CDR1 MDHEN, CDR2 SYDVKM. The CDR3 here is CASSLSEARLNTEAFF. CDR3 sequence (DNA): TGTGCCAGCAGTTTATCGGAGGCACGCTTGAACACTGAAGCTTTCTTT.